These 28 T cell receptor beta chains were sequenced from one sample in a study of immune evolution from preneoplasia to lung adenocarcinoma. The repertoire was sequenced with immunoSEQ multiplex PCR; TCRdb's copy has only in-frame clones and lacks some. Seen here are around 1,000 clones, more than 70% observed once, and the top ten hold about 11%. Sequenced sample: FFPE tissue from an adenomatous hyperplasia lung lesion. Subset given: atypical adenomatous hyperplasia (AAH), lung preneoplasia. The receptors were sampled from a person in their sixties or seventies with lung adenocarcinoma.

The V call is TRBV28, the J call TRBJ2-7; 7 positions agree with TRBD1. Germline V gene lookup returns CDR1 MDHEN and CDR2 SYDVKM. Trimming took 1 base from V and 6 from J; bases not matched to a gene: 6. CDR3 length equals 14 residues. As DNA, the CDR3 is TGTGCCAGCAGTTTATATACAGGGGTGCTCGAGCAGTACTTC. Protein product: CASSLYTGVLEQYF.

The CDR3: CASSDSVYKGKNTEAFF. The CDR3 DNA follows: TGTGCCAGCAGTGACTCTGTATATAAGGGGAAGAACACTGAAGCTTTCTTT. This sequence joins TRBV6-4 and TRBJ1-1, with D possibly matching TRBD1 (5 bases). The CDR3 is made up of 17 amino acids. Deletions cut 0 bases from V and 1 base from J, with 15 bases between. Germline V gene lookup returns CDR1 MRHNA and CDR2 SNTAGT.

The rearrangement links TRBV5-1 to TRBJ1-1, with TRBD1 matching over 7 bases. The CDR3 is 14 amino acids. V lost 0 bases, J lost 5 bases, and 4 bases stayed unmatched. Germline V lookup: CDR1 SGHRS, CDR2 YFSETQ. CDR3 bases: TGCGCCAGCAGCTTGGGACAGGGAAAGACTGAAGCTTTCTTT. Translating it yields CASSLGQGKTEAFF.

The V call is TRBV30, the J call TRBJ2-1; 7 nucleotides align to TRBD2. From germline, CDR1 is GTSNPN and CDR2 SVGIG (reference sequence). With 5 bases clipped from V and 9 bases from J, the junction kept 10 bases outside the gene matches. There are 13 residues in the CDR3. CDR3 coding DNA: TGTGCCTGGGATACTAGCGAATCTGGTGAGCAGTTCTTC. It is translated as CAWDTSESGEQFF.

The rearrangement joins TRBV18 to TRBJ2-7; D could derive from TRBD1 or TRBD2 (5 bases each). V shed 3 bases and J shed 5 bases, with 11 bases lying between them. There are 13 residues in the CDR3. Germline lookup yields CDR1 KGHSH and CDR2 LQKENI. DNA of the CDR3: TGTGCCAGCTCACCCGAGGGGTACCACGAGCAGTACTTC. It yields the protein CASSPEGYHEQYF.

The chain employs TRBV6-5 and TRBJ2-5, with D maybe TRBD2 (6 bases). CDR3 length: 15 amino acids. Germline loops: CDR1 MNHEY, CDR2 SVGAGI. Trimming stripped 4 bases from V and 0 bases from J, with 12 bases between. CDR3 region: CASSWDSRYQETQYF. In nucleotides, the CDR3 is TGTGCCAGCAGTTGGGACTCCCGGTACCAAGAGACCCAGTACTTC.

The chain couples TRBV7-8 to TRBJ2-1, with a tentative D call TRBD1 (6 bases). Trimming cost V 5 bases and J 3 bases, with 11 bases left between them. There are 14 residues in the CDR3. In germline, CDR1 is SGHVS, CDR2 FQNEAQ. CDR3 in amino acids: CASSRDRYYNEQFF. In DNA form, the CDR3 reads TGTGCCAGCAGCCGCGACAGGTACTACAATGAGCAGTTCTTC.

The V call is TRBV29-1, the J call TRBJ2-1, with 9 bases lining up with TRBD2. The V gene end was trimmed by 8 bases and the J gene end by 0 bases; junction bases not matched to a gene: 8. The CDR3 is 15 residues long. CDR1 and CDR2 from the germline V gene are SQVTM and ANQGSEA. DNA of the CDR3: TGCAGCACCTCCGGGACTAGCCTCTCCTACAATGAGCAGTTCTTC. Amino acid sequence: CSTSGTSLSYNEQFF.

V usage is TRBV29-1 and J usage is TRBJ2-5; 7 bases align to TRBD2. The CDR3 has 16 amino acids. Germline CDR1 reads SQVTM; CDR2 reads ANQGSEA. Trimming removed 4 bases from V and 5 bases from J; junction bases left unmatched: 16. The CDR3 is CSVVLAEGLERETQYF. The CDR3, as DNA: TGCAGCGTTGTCCTAGCGGAGGGGCTGGAACGGGAGACCCAGTACTTC.

The CDR3 loop is CASSFREGRETQYF. Written as DNA, the CDR3 is TGTGCCAGCAGTTTCCGGGAGGGCCGGGAGACCCAGTACTTC. The V and J genes are TRBV28 and TRBJ2-5, with TRBD2 matching 8 bases. Per germline, CDR1 MDHEN and CDR2 SYDVKM. Losses at the gene ends were 3 bases for V and 5 bases for J; bases not matched to a gene: 5. The length of the CDR3 is 14 residues.

The genes are TRBV5-6 and TRBJ1-1; maybe TRBD1 (5 bases). The CDR3 sequence is 15 residues long. In germline, CDR1 is SGHDT, CDR2 YYEEEE. Trimming stripped 0 bases from V and 9 bases from J, with 18 bases between. Written as DNA, the CDR3 is TGTGCCAGCAGCTTGGCCTACGGGGCCACTCATAAAGCTTTCTTT. As protein: CASSLAYGATHKAFF.

With respect to this clone: The same CDR3 also results from other DNA sequences found in this sample. For the CDR3, the DNA is TGCGCCAGCAGCTTGGCTAGCGGGGAGGGCTACACCTTC. Amino acid sequence: CASSLASGEGYTF. The chain employs TRBV5-1 and TRBJ1-2; D not resolved. Germline V gene data show CDR1 as SGHRS and CDR2 as YFSETQ. CDR3 length: 13 amino acids. V lost 0 bases and J 8 bases, leaving 11 bases between the germline ends.

CDR3 in DNA: TGTGCCAGCAGCTTAGGACAGATGAACACTGAAGCTTTCTTT. It yields the protein CASSLGQMNTEAFF. The V and J genes are TRBV7-2 and TRBJ1-1; perhaps TRBD1 as D (5 bases). This CDR3 has 14 amino acids. The germline gives CDR1 SGHTA, CDR2 FQGNSA. The V gene lost 1 base and the J gene lost 0 bases, with 6 bases spanning the gap. The full variable domain, in which reference TRBV7-2 and TRBJ1-1 provide the parts outside the CDR3, is GAGVSQSPSNKVTEKGKDVELRCDPISGHTALYWYRQSLGQGLEFLIYFQGNSAPDKSGLPSDRFSAERTGGSVSTLTIQRTQQEDSAVYLCASSLGQMNTEAFFGQGTRLTVV.

The genes are TRBV4-1 and TRBJ2-7; 10 nucleotides match TRBD2. The CDR3 is 15 residues long. Germline V gene lookup returns CDR1 MGHRA and CDR2 YSYEKL. The trim removed 3 bases at V and 1 base at J, leaving 3 bases unmatched. CDR3 nucleotide sequence: TGCGCCAGCAGCCACACTAGCGGGGCTTCCTACGAGCAGTACTTC. Protein product: CASSHTSGASYEQYF.

The rearrangement uses TRBV5-1 and TRBJ2-7; D gene uncertain. Germline CDR1 SGHRS, CDR2 YFSETQ. The CDR3 totals 13 residues. V lost 0 bases to trimming and J lost 2 bases, with 6 bases between them. CDR3 DNA: TGCGCCAGCAGCTTGGAAAGCGCCTACGAGCAGTACTTC. Its translation: CASSLESAYEQYF.

The V and J genes are TRBV14 and TRBJ2-1; perhaps TRBD2 as D (6 bases). Deletions cut 1 base from V and 9 bases from J, with 10 bases between. Germline lookup yields CDR1 SGHDN and CDR2 FVKESK. The CDR3 loop spans 13 amino acids. The CDR3 DNA reads as TGTGCCAGCAGCCAAGTTCCGGGAGCTGAGCAGTTCTTC. Translation: CASSQVPGAEQFF.

V is TRBV2 and J is TRBJ1-5, with 7 bases that match TRBD1. Germline CDR1 reads SNHLY; CDR2 reads FYNNEI. The CDR3 is made up of 15 amino acids. V lost 6 bases, J lost 5 bases, and 10 bases stayed unmatched. CDR3 bases: TGTGCCAGCAGCCCGGGACAGAGTTTTTATCAGCCCCAGCATTTT. Its protein product is CASSPGQSFYQPQHF.

This chain uses TRBV4-3 with TRBJ1-2, with D maybe TRBD1 (5 bases). Between the trimmed V and J ends, which lost 0 bases and 4 bases, there was a span of 15 bases. This CDR3 region has 16 residues. CDR1 and CDR2 from the germline V gene are LGHNA and YSLEER. For the CDR3, the DNA is TGCGCCAGCAGCCAAGATATGGGGGGGAGATCCTATGGCTACACCTTC. Translating gives CASSQDMGGRSYGYTF.

The chain has TRBV9 and TRBJ1-6, with 9 bases aligning to TRBD1. V lost 3 bases to trimming and J lost 7 bases; unmatched junction nucleotides: 2. Germline-derived CDR1 and CDR2 are SGDLS and YYNGEE. CDR3 length equals 14 residues. For the CDR3, the DNA is TGTGCCAGCAGCGGAGGACAGGGGAATTCACCCCTCCACTTT. Protein sequence: CASSGGQGNSPLHF.

V usage is TRBV4-2 and J usage is TRBJ2-1; 8 bases match TRBD2. The trim removed 0 bases at V and 0 bases at J, leaving 7 bases unmatched. CDR3 size: 18 residues. Germline V lookup: CDR1 LGHNA, CDR2 YNFKEQ. CDR3 amino acids: CASSQDLSGRLSYNEQFF. The CDR3 nucleotides are TGTGCCAGCAGCCAAGATTTGAGCGGGAGACTCTCCTACAATGAGCAGTTCTTC.

The chain joins TRBV4-3 to TRBJ2-7, with D unclear. The CDR3 runs 15 residues. V was clipped by 0 bases and J by 3 bases, with 12 bases between them. CDR1 and CDR2 (germline): LGHNA, YSLEER. CDR3 bases: TGCGCCAGCAGCCAAGAGAGGCACCCCTACTACGAGCAGTACTTC. It translates to CASSQERHPYYEQYF.

The rearrangement links TRBV9 to TRBJ1-3, with D tentatively TRBD1 (5 bases). Germline values: CDR1 SGDLS, CDR2 YYNGEE. V gave up 0 bases and J gave up 8 bases, with 12 bases separating them. The CDR3 totals 14 residues. The CDR3 sequence is CASSVVGGMDTIYF. CDR3 coding DNA: TGTGCCAGCAGCGTAGTGGGGGGAATGGACACCATATATTTT.

The chain has TRBV5-8 and TRBJ1-1; D ambiguous. CDR1 and CDR2 from the germline V gene are SGHTS and YDEGEE. The V end lost 0 bases, the J end lost 0 bases, and 9 bases lay between the germline ends. The CDR3 length is 15 residues. The CDR3 spells CASSLGRNLNTEAFF. In nucleotides, the CDR3 is TGTGCCAGCAGCTTGGGACGGAATTTGAACACTGAAGCTTTCTTT. Full variable domain (remainder filled in from reference TRBV5-8 and TRBJ1-1): EAGVTQSPTHLIKTRGQQATLRCSPISGHTSVYWYQQALGLGLQFLLWYDEGEERNRGNFPPRFSGRQFPNYSSELNVNALELEDSALYLCASSLGRNLNTEAFFGQGTRLTVV.

The chain combines TRBV15 with TRBJ2-7, with 7 bases matching TRBD1. Looked up from germline, CDR1 is LNHNV and CDR2 is YYDKDF (reference sequence). V dropped 7 bases and J dropped 2; count of bases not matched to a gene: 8. This CDR3 contains 14 residues. CDR3 DNA: TGTGCCACCACGGCTGGGGACAGAGCCTACGAGCAGTACTTC. As protein: CATTAGDRAYEQYF.

The chain joins TRBV7-8 to TRBJ1-6; D unresolved. V lost 2 bases to trimming and J lost 0 bases, with 8 bases between them. This CDR3 has 16 residues. Germline V lookup: CDR1 SGHVS, CDR2 FQNEAQ. CDR3 coding DNA: TGTGCCAGCAGCTTAAGTAGGAGCTCCTATAATTCACCCCTCCACTTT. Residues: CASSLSRSSYNSPLHF. Together with reference TRBV7-8 and TRBJ1-6, the CDR3 gives the full variable domain: GAGVSQSPRYKVAKRGQDVALRCDPISGHVSLFWYQQALGQGPEFLTYFQNEAQLDKSGLPSDRFFAERPEGSVSTLKIQRTQQEDSAVYLCASSLSRSSYNSPLHFGNGTRLTVT.

The chain is built from TRBV19 and TRBJ2-5; perhaps D is TRBD1 or TRBD2 (6 bases each). The CDR3 sequence is 16 residues long. Germline assignment: CDR1 LNHDA and CDR2 SQIVND (reference sequence). The CDR3 sequence is CGSSRGAAAAGETQYF. The CDR3 nucleotides are TGTGGCTCTAGTAGGGGGGCGGCCGCCGCGGGAGAGACCCAGTACTTC.

This clone was found a few times. This CDR3 reads CASSYGDRTGNTIYF. In DNA form, the CDR3 reads TGTGCCAGCAGCTACGGGGACAGGACTGGAAACACCATATATTTT. The V call is TRBV6-6, the J call TRBJ1-3, with 8 bases that match TRBD1. The CDR3 sequence is 15 residues long. Germline V lookup: CDR1 MNHNY, CDR2 SVGAGI (reference sequence). V shed 6 bases and J 2 bases; nucleotides not matched to a gene: 6.

J is TRBJ2-7 and V is TRBV5-1, with 11 bases fitting TRBD2. The CDR3 covers 16 residues. Germline loops: CDR1 SGHRS, CDR2 YFSETQ. J gave up 2 bases and V 0 bases, and 4 bases lay outside the gene matches. This CDR3 is CASSLATSGAAYEQYF. The CDR3, as DNA: TGCGCCAGCAGCTTGGCGACTAGCGGGGCGGCCTACGAGCAGTACTTC.